The source of this T cell receptor (beta chain) is a study of Graves' ophthalmopathy and Graves' hyperthyroidism (dated by TCRdb to 2017 to 2018). Study-wide context: A patient counted as having stable hyperthyroidism if there was no progression to ophthalmopathy within 18 months of follow-up. After sampling, hyperthyroidism patients received methimazole starting at 30 mg daily, and ophthalmopathy patients received high-dose intravenous methylprednisolone. TCR beta repertoire signatures were used to distinguish Graves' ophthalmopathy from Graves' hyperthyroidism and to predict progression to ophthalmopathy. In total, 135 blood samples were TCR-sequenced: some 40 ophthalmopathy, some 75 hyperthyroidism and roughly 17 hyperthyroidism-to-ophthalmopathy patients. In a handful of hyperthyroidism patients, the T-cell repertoire of thyroid tissue was compared with the T-cell repertoire of blood. A discovery set of 100 patients (43 ophthalmopathy, 60 or so stable hyperthyroidism) was enrolled to explore V-J signatures distinguishing ophthalmopathy from hyperthyroidism. An independent validation cohort comprised some 19 hyperthyroidism patients and over 15 patients who later progressed from hyperthyroidism to ophthalmopathy.

This clonotype was seen many times. Its antigen has not been determined. The input lacks base qualities; no much larger clone sits a single base away. Hyperthyroidism patients were newly diagnosed, were aged 18 to 65 years, and had a disease duration under 2 months. Patients with other autoimmune diseases, uncontrolled infections, pregnancy or lactation were excluded from the study. Diagnosis was based on clinical symptoms, serum thyroxine, TRAb, thyroid ultrasound and orbital computed tomography. Total RNA was extracted using Trizol reagent, and RNA quality was checked on an Agilent 2100 Bioanalyzer. The germline V gene sets CDR1 to ENHRY and CDR2 to SYGVKD. Reading from cysteine to phenylalanine, the CDR3 counts 13 amino acids. The CDR3 DNA has 39 bases and is translated from base 1. Trimming at the junction amounts to 7 bases on V and 3 bases on J, and the germline ends lie 12 bases apart. For repertoire sequencing, TCR beta CDR3 regions were amplified from RNA transcripts. The first round of RT-PCR was done with HTBI primers and the Qiagen OneStep RT-PCR kit, and was followed by a second round of multiplex PCR, then size selection and purification. Libraries were sequenced on an Illumina HiSeq2000 using paired-end 100 bp reads. Processing in the source paper ran as follows. Reads were processed with SOAPnuke, discarding reads with adapters, uncalled bases, mean Phred below 15, or no exact constant-primer or identifier match. COPE v1.2.5 was used to merge high-quality paired reads. Unique nucleotide sequences were defined as clonotypes and aligned to IMGT TRB V, D and J references using MiTCR v1.1. Only V-J combinations with frequency above 0.0001 were analysed, covering 99% to 99.2% of repertoires. A TCR clonal expansion and chaos score per V-J combination was defined as the ratio of F50 clonal expansion to chaos observed in the TCRdist matrix. Features were reduced by Welch's t-statistics and random forest to some 13 V-J combinations, which fed a naive Bayes classifier. Thyroid-blood repertoire similarity was quantified with the Morisita-Horn index. TCRdb redid the processing of the public reads, applying fastp at Q25 and MiXCR, and retained in-frame beta chains. Every distinct CDR3 protein forms one entry, paired with its most common genes and DNA. TCRdb, not the original authors, processed these V and J calls. Present in this sample are roughly 600,000 distinct CDR3 sequences, under 40% of which were seen just once. The top ten hold 3.5% to 4.5% of the sample.

General findings and caveats noted by the study authors: Most of the expanded thyroid clonotypes with a frequency above 0.001 were also detected in blood, and it was suggested that the thyroid immune response may be reflected by blood repertoires. In validation, the model predicted ophthalmopathy progression with over 60% sensitivity and 72.22% specificity; about a dozen predicted patients were CT-confirmed with GO in a median of roughly 6.8 months. In cross-validation, the 13-signature model distinguished ophthalmopathy from stable hyperthyroidism with just over 85% sensitivity and over 81% specificity, while in the test set the corresponding values were roughly 80% and 75%. Sample size was not statistically predetermined, and group allocation was not concealed from the investigators.

The V and J genes are TRBV10-3 and TRBJ2-5; perhaps TRBD1 is the D gene, with 6 bases matching. The receptor's source is an adult man with Graves' hyperthyroidism. Sequenced: peripheral blood or thyroid tissue (not recorded which). The DNA is TGTGCCATCACAGCAGGGGACGAAGAGACCCAGTACTTC. Translated, this gives CAITAGDEETQYF.